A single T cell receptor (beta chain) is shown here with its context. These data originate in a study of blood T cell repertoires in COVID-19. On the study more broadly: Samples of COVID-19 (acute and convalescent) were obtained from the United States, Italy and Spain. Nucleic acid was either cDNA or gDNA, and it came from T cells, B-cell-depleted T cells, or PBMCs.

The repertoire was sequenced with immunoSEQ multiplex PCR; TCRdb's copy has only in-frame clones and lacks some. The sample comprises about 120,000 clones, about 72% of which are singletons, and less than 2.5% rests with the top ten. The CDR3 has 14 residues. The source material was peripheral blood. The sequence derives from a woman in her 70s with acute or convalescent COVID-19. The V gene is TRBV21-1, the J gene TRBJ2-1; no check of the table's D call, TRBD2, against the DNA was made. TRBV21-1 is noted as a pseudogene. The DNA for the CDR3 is TGTGCCAGCAGCAAAGGCCGCCGGTACAATGAGCAGTTCTTC. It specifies CASSKGRRYNEQFF.